This T cell receptor beta chain originates from a study of blood T cell repertoires in COVID-19. Study background: Samples taken during acute and convalescent COVID-19 were collected in the United States, Italy and Spain.

Trimming took 5 bases from V and 7 from J; bases not matched to a gene: 10. Germline lookup yields CDR1 SGHNT and CDR2 YENEEA. CDR3 length equals 14 residues. The data were produced by immunoSEQ multiplex PCR, yet TCRdb's version contains in-frame clones alone and is incomplete. The sample shows 160,000 or so clones, roughly 84% of them seen only once. Sample: PBMCs or T cells enriched from blood (not recorded which). The chain uses TRBV11-3 and TRBJ2-7, with TRBD2 matching over 8 bases. This TCR came from a woman in her fifties or sixties who had recovered from COVID-19. CDR3 protein: CASSPGGLSREQYF. Here the CDR3 DNA reads TGTGCCAGCAGCCCGGGGGGGCTCAGCCGGGAGCAGTACTTC. Using reference TRBV11-3 and TRBJ2-7 for the parts outside the CDR3, the full variable domain is EAGVVQSPRYKIIEKKQPVAFWCNPISGHNTLYWYLQNLGQGPELLIRYENEEAVDDSQLPKDRFSAERLKGVDSTLKIQPAELGDSAVYLCASSPGGLSREQYFGPGTRLTVT.